Following are 3 T cell receptor beta chains from one sample sequenced in a study of blood T cells in healthy people across ages. Together with a sample-barcoded 5' primer, a J-beta primer mix was included in a second PCR lasting roughly 6 to 12 cycles. TCRdb reanalysed the 5' RACE reads using MiXCR and keeps one entry per CDR3 protein. Seen here are around 1,500,000 distinct CDR3 sequences, 28% observed once, and the top ten hold approximately 7.7%. The sample was blood. The source of these receptors is a woman in her twenties or thirties in good health.

The sample holds many counts of this clonotype. The chain combines TRBV3-1 with TRBJ2-4; TRBD1 is a possible D gene (5 bases). Germline V gene data show CDR1 as LGHDT and CDR2 as YNNKEL (reference sequence). The CDR3 is 16 amino acids. V was cut by 0 bases and J by 9 bases, with 18 bases left in between. The CDR3 sequence: CASSQEWFGAAPIQYF. For the CDR3, the DNA is TGTGCCAGCAGCCAAGAATGGTTTGGGGCAGCGCCCATTCAGTACTTC.

This chain uses TRBV19 with TRBJ2-4, with 8 bases matching TRBD1. Germline V gene lookup returns CDR1 LNHDA and CDR2 SQIVND (reference sequence). V gave up 3 bases and J gave up 6 bases; unmatched junction bases: 4. The CDR3 is made up of 14 amino acids. CDR3: CASSIQGAGNIQYF. CDR3 coding DNA: TGTGCCAGTAGTATCCAGGGGGCAGGAAACATTCAGTACTTC.

This clonotype was detected only a few times. CDR3 in amino acids: CASASGTGAYEQYF. As DNA, the CDR3 is TGCGCCAGCGCCTCCGGGACAGGAGCCTACGAGCAGTACTTC. The chain has TRBV5-1 and TRBJ2-7, with 8 bases aligning to TRBD1. Germline trimming cut 7 bases from V and 2 bases from J; bases unmatched to any gene: 8. Germline-derived CDR1 and CDR2 are SGHRS and YFSETQ. The CDR3 spans 14 residues.